Following are 28 T cell receptor beta chains from one sample sequenced in a study of response to subunit inactivated influenza vaccine. TCRdb itself ran the RT-PCR reads through MiXCR, one entry per CDR3 protein. The sample carries hundreds of thousands of distinct CDR3 sequences, under 20% recorded once. The sequenced sample was PBMCs from blood, obtained about 5 days after vaccination. The receptors originated from a middle-aged man who received an inactivated influenza vaccine.

This clonotype appeared a few times. V is TRBV6-1 and J is TRBJ2-7; TRBD1 might be the D (6 bases). Germline lookup yields CDR1 MNHNS and CDR2 SASEGT. This CDR3 comprises 14 residues. The V gene lost 4 bases and the J gene lost 6 bases, with 16 bases spanning the gap. The CDR3 spells CASSANREGVEQYF. The CDR3, as DNA: TGTGCCAGCAGTGCGAACAGGGAAGGGGTCGAGCAGTACTTC.

This clonotype was observed at least ten times. This sequence joins TRBV5-1 and TRBJ2-2; D is perhaps TRBD2 (6 bases). CDR1 and CDR2 (germline): SGHRS, YFSETQ. The CDR3 covers 14 residues. V was pared by 5 bases and J by 1 base, with 9 bases between. CDR3 in DNA: TGCGCCAGCAGTCGGCGGGAGAACACCGGGGAGCTGTTTTTT. Encoded protein: CASSRRENTGELFF.

This clonotype was observed a few times. The chain couples TRBV20-1 to TRBJ2-1; D perhaps matches TRBD2 (6 bases). Germline CDR1 DFQATT, CDR2 SNEGSKA (reference sequence). The V gene lost 6 bases and the J gene lost 7 bases, with 10 bases spanning the gap. The CDR3 runs to 11 residues. The DNA for the CDR3 is TGCAGTGCGAACGGGGGAAATGAGCAGTTCTTC. Translated: CSANGGNEQFF.

This clonotype came up many times. The rearrangement joins TRBV12-3 or TRBV12-4 to TRBJ2-1; no reliable D call. This CDR3 comprises 12 residues. Trimming took off 2 bases at V and 8 bases at J, with 7 bases between the two ends. For the CDR3, the DNA is TGTGCCAGCAGTTTACGGGTCCATGAGCAGTTCTTC. It translates to CASSLRVHEQFF.

This clonotype was found a few times. V gene TRBV5-1 combines with J gene TRBJ2-5, with D possibly TRBD1 on 6 matching bases. Looked up from germline, CDR1 is SGHRS and CDR2 is YFSETQ. This CDR3 spans 14 amino acids. Trimming cost V 5 bases and J 5 bases, with 16 bases left between them. CDR3 sequence: CASRITGSGETQYF. Written as DNA, the CDR3 is TGCGCCAGCAGGATTACAGGGTCTGGCGAGACCCAGTACTTC.

This clonotype turned up a few times. The rearrangement uses TRBV12-3 or TRBV12-4 and TRBJ1-4, with D perhaps matching TRBD1 (5 bases). The CDR3 is made up of 14 amino acids. V gave up 2 bases and J gave up 5 bases, with 9 bases separating them. The CDR3 sequence: CASSLTTANEKLFF. In DNA, the CDR3 is TGTGCCAGCAGTTTAACGACAGCCAATGAAAAACTGTTTTTT.

This clonotype was detected ten times or more. The chain has TRBV4-3 and TRBJ2-7, with 10 bases aligning to TRBD1. J was trimmed by 2 bases and V by 3 bases; bases with no gene match: 10. CDR3 length: 17 amino acids. Germline CDR1 LGHNA, CDR2 YSLEER. In DNA form, the CDR3 reads TGCGCCAGCAGCCACGTACTCGCAGGGACAGGGGCCTACGAGCAGTACTTC. Translation: CASSHVLAGTGAYEQYF.

V and J are TRBV7-9 and TRBJ2-7, with D perhaps TRBD2 (6 bases). The germline gives CDR1 SEHNR, CDR2 FQNEAQ (reference sequence). Trimming shortened V by 9 bases and J by 3 bases, and 18 bases separated the two germline ends. CDR3 length equals 14 residues. Here the CDR3 reads CASQVGAGNYEQYF. CDR3 nucleotides: TGTGCCAGTCAGGTTGGGGCGGGAAACTACGAGCAGTACTTC.

This clonotype has at least ten counts. The genes are TRBV29-1 and TRBJ2-1, with D perhaps matching TRBD1 or TRBD2 (5 bases each). The CDR3 extends over 14 amino acids. Germline CDR1 SQVTM, CDR2 ANQGSEA. Trimming stripped 0 bases from V and 3 bases from J, with 9 bases between. The CDR3 DNA reads as TGCAGCGTTGAAGATAGGGACGGCTACAATGAGCAGTTCTTC. Protein: CSVEDRDGYNEQFF.

This clonotype has a count of ten or more. The rearrangement joins TRBV29-1 to TRBJ2-5; no clear D. Germline CDR1 and CDR2: SQVTM and ANQGSEA. CDR3 length: 12 amino acids. Deletions cut 4 bases from V and 5 bases from J, with 11 bases between. CDR3: CSVAAGRETQYF. Written as DNA, the CDR3 is TGCAGCGTTGCGGCCGGCAGGGAGACCCAGTACTTC.

The chain uses TRBV9 and TRBJ2-3, with TRBD2 matching 7 bases. Germline values: CDR1 SGDLS, CDR2 YYNGEE. This CDR3 is 17 amino acids long. The V gene end was trimmed by 0 bases and the J gene end by 1 base; junction bases not matched to a gene: 8. CDR3 nucleotide sequence: TGTGCCAGCAGCGTAGTCTCCCAGCGGGAAGGCACAGATACGCAGTATTTT. It encodes CASSVVSQREGTDTQYF.

J is TRBJ1-2 and V is TRBV5-1, with D perhaps matching TRBD1 (5 bases). In germline, CDR1 is SGHRS, CDR2 YFSETQ. V was shortened by 0 bases and J by 6 bases, with 15 bases between the two germline ends. CDR3 size: 15 residues. The CDR3 here is CASSLVGATSDGYTF. For the CDR3, the DNA is TGCGCCAGCAGCTTGGTAGGGGCGACTTCGGATGGCTACACCTTC.

V is TRBV6-2 or TRBV6-3 and J is TRBJ2-4; 13 positions match TRBD2. The CDR3 sequence is 16 residues long. V gave up 5 bases and J gave up 1 base; unmatched junction bases: 2. Germline V gives CDR1 MNHEY, CDR2 SVGEGT. The CDR3 region is CASSKTSGRAKNIQYF. The CDR3 DNA reads as TGTGCCAGCAGTAAGACTAGCGGGAGGGCCAAAAACATTCAGTACTTC.

Only a few counts were recorded for this clonotype. The chain combines TRBV6-2 or TRBV6-3 with TRBJ2-5; D possibly uses TRBD1 or TRBD2 (6 bases each). This CDR3 spans 15 amino acids. The V gene lost 6 bases and the J gene lost 5 bases, with 19 bases spanning the gap. From germline, CDR1 is MNHEY and CDR2 SVGEGT. The CDR3, as DNA: TGTGCCAGCAGCCCCATCGGGGGCGCCCGGGAGACCCAGTACTTC. Translation gives CASSPIGGARETQYF.

In this sample, this clonotype turned up a few times. The rearrangement joins TRBV5-6 to TRBJ2-3; no definite D call. The CDR3 runs 13 residues. In germline, CDR1 is SGHDT, CDR2 YYEEEE. The ends were cut back, 0 bases at V and 9 bases at J, with 11 bases in the middle. Written as DNA, the CDR3 is TGTGCCAGCAGCTTGGGAACTCCCGGAACGCAGTATTTT. Amino acids: CASSLGTPGTQYF.

The chain joins TRBV7-9 to TRBJ2-5; D gene ambiguous. Germline assignment: CDR1 SEHNR and CDR2 FQNEAQ (reference sequence). V lost 6 bases and J 4 bases, leaving 9 bases between the germline ends. The CDR3 covers 12 residues. The CDR3 reads CASRPDSETQYF. In DNA form, the CDR3 reads TGTGCCAGCAGACCCGACTCAGAGACCCAGTACTTC.

This clonotype was observed a handful of times. V gene TRBV5-1 combines with J gene TRBJ2-3; a weak D match, TRBD1 (5 bases). CDR3 size: 14 residues. CDR1 is SGHRS, CDR2 YFSETQ, per germline. V gave up 4 bases and J gave up 4 bases, with 13 bases separating them. Here the CDR3 reads CASSDQGAPDTQYF. CDR3 sequence (DNA): TGCGCCAGCAGCGACCAGGGTGCCCCAGATACGCAGTATTTT.

This rearrangement joins TRBV28 to TRBJ2-7; 15 bases agree with TRBD2. The CDR3 extends over 16 amino acids. Unmatched junction bases numbered 8, after V lost 6 bases and J lost 5 bases. Germline CDR1 reads MDHEN; CDR2 reads SYDVKM. For the CDR3, the DNA is TGTGCCAGCAGGGATAGCGGACTAGCGGGAGGGAACGAGCAGTACTTC. Its protein product is CASRDSGLAGGNEQYF.

This clonotype occurred a few times. The chain employs TRBV20-1 and TRBJ1-2; 8 bases fit TRBD1. V was clipped by 3 bases and J by 2 bases; unmatched bases: 5. Germline values: CDR1 DFQATT, CDR2 SNEGSKA (reference sequence). The length of the CDR3 is 14 residues. CDR3 DNA sequence: TGCAGTGCTAGCTCTGGACAGGGCAACTATGGCTACACCTTC. Translated, it gives CSASSGQGNYGYTF.

This clonotype was observed a handful of times. This sequence joins TRBV7-9 and TRBJ1-6; D gene ambiguous. V shed 2 bases and J shed 7 bases, with 9 bases lying between them. Germline CDR1 and CDR2: SEHNR and FQNEAQ (reference sequence). The CDR3 contains 14 residues. The CDR3 sequence: CASSLSQQNSPLHF. The CDR3, as DNA: TGTGCCAGCAGCTTATCGCAGCAAAATTCACCCCTCCACTTT.

This clonotype showed up just a few times. This chain connects TRBV9 to TRBJ2-7, with D unresolved. The CDR3 is 13 residues long. V lost 2 bases to trimming and J lost 5 bases, with 11 bases between them. Germline-derived CDR1 and CDR2 are SGDLS and YYNGEE. The CDR3 sequence: CASSVSTLDEQYF. In nucleotides, the CDR3 is TGTGCCAGCAGCGTGTCAACCCTGGACGAGCAGTACTTC. Complete variable domain (other parts from reference TRBV9 and TRBJ2-7): DSGVTQTPKHLITATGQRVTLRCSPRSGDLSVYWYQQSLDQGLQFLIQYYNGEERAKGNILERFSAQQFPDLHSELNLSSLELGDSALYFCASSVSTLDEQYFGPGTRLTVT.

This sequence joins TRBV5-1 and TRBJ2-5, with TRBD2 matching 8 bases. CDR3 length: 15 residues. CDR1 and CDR2 from the germline V gene are SGHRS and YFSETQ. With 4 bases clipped from V and 2 bases from J, the junction kept 7 bases outside the gene matches. CDR3: CASSILKRGQETQYF. CDR3 coding DNA: TGCGCCAGCAGCATCCTTAAGCGGGGGCAAGAGACCCAGTACTTC.

In this sample, this clonotype turned up many times. The V and J genes are TRBV5-1 and TRBJ1-1; no firm D call. The CDR3 extends over 14 amino acids. V shed 7 bases and J shed 2 bases, with 15 bases lying between them. Germline V gene data show CDR1 as SGHRS and CDR2 as YFSETQ. The CDR3 bases are TGCGCCAGCTCCCTAGGCAGGTCCAACACTGAAGCTTTCTTT. Its protein is CASSLGRSNTEAFF.

This clonotype was seen a handful of times. The chain has TRBV20-1 and TRBJ2-5; a weak D match, TRBD2 (7 bases). V dropped 6 bases and J dropped 5 bases, with 16 bases sitting between them. Germline V lookup: CDR1 DFQATT, CDR2 SNEGSKA (reference sequence). CDR3 length: 13 residues. CDR3 sequence: CSARKGGGETQYF. In DNA form, the CDR3 reads TGCAGTGCCCGAAAGGGGGGAGGGGAGACCCAGTACTTC.

V usage is TRBV7-2 and J usage is TRBJ2-6; D is possibly TRBD1 (7 bases). CDR3 length: 16 residues. CDR1 is SGHTA and CDR2 is FQGNSA in the germline V gene. Trimming removed 5 bases at V and 3 bases at J, with 14 bases between. CDR3 loop: CASSIPQGGGANVLTF. The CDR3 region has the DNA TGTGCCAGCAGCATACCTCAGGGGGGTGGGGCCAACGTCCTGACTTTC.

The chain employs TRBV27 and TRBJ2-1, with D possibly matching TRBD1 (5 bases). V dropped 5 bases and J dropped 3 bases, with 23 bases sitting between them. Germline-derived CDR1 and CDR2 are MNHEY and SMNVEV (reference sequence). The CDR3 loop spans 18 amino acids. This CDR3 is CASSPKYWGRPDYNEQFF. CDR3 nucleotide sequence: TGTGCCAGCAGTCCAAAGTATTGGGGCAGACCGGACTACAATGAGCAGTTCTTC.

CDR3 sequence (DNA): TGTGCCAGCAGTTTACTCGGGCCCGGGAGCAATCAGCCCCAGCATTTT. Amino acid sequence: CASSLLGPGSNQPQHF. The rearrangement links TRBV28 to TRBJ1-5; D not resolved. The CDR3 runs to 16 residues. V dropped 2 bases and J dropped 1 base, with 12 bases sitting between them. Germline CDR1 and CDR2: MDHEN and SYDVKM.

The chain joins TRBV20-1 to TRBJ2-2; D is ambiguous. CDR3 length: 16 residues. Germline V gene lookup returns CDR1 DFQATT and CDR2 SNEGSKA (reference sequence). Trimming removed 0 bases from V and 0 bases from J, with 11 bases in between. The CDR3 reads CSARDLYGTNTGELFF. The CDR3 DNA reads as TGCAGTGCTAGAGATCTCTATGGAACGAACACCGGGGAGCTGTTTTTT.